This T cell receptor beta chain appears in the sequencing data of a study of blood T cell repertoires in COVID-19. Looking at the study overall: Spain, Italy and the United States supplied samples that represented acute and convalescent COVID-19. Sources were T cells, B-cell-depleted T cells, or PBMCs; the material itself was cDNA or gDNA.

In the source study's methods: Amplification with reference gene primers provided the estimates of nucleated cell counts. Clones were sequenced by immunoSEQ multiplex PCR, and TCRdb holds only the in-frame ones, with some missing. The V and J calls and clone size come from that table; D and trimming were worked out from the DNA. The repertoire holds approximately 200,000 clones, with approximately 81% as singletons. CDR3 length: 15 amino acids. Germline CDR1 is LGHDT and CDR2 is YNNKEL (reference sequence). Trimming removed 1 base at V and 5 bases at J, with 12 bases between. V and J are TRBV3-1 (or the pseudogene TRBV3-2) and TRBJ2-1; tentatively, D is TRBD2 (6 bases). The sequencing input was peripheral blood. The sequence was obtained from a middle-aged man with acute or convalescent COVID-19. CDR3 sequence reads: CASSQGGLKHNEQFF. CDR3 bases: TGTGCCAGCAGCCAAGGGGGACTGAAACACAATGAGCAGTTCTTC.